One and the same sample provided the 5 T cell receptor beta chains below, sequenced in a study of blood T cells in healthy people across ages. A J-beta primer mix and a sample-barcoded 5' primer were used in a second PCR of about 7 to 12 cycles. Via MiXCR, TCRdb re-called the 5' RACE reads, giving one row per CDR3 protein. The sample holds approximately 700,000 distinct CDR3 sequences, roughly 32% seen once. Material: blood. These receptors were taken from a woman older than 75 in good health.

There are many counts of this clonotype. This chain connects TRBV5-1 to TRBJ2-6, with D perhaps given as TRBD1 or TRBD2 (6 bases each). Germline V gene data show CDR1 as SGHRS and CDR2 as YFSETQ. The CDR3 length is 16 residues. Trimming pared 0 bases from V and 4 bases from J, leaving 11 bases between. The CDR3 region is CASSLVRGRGANVLTF. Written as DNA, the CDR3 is TGCGCCAGCAGCTTGGTTCGGGGGCGAGGGGCCAACGTCCTGACTTTC.

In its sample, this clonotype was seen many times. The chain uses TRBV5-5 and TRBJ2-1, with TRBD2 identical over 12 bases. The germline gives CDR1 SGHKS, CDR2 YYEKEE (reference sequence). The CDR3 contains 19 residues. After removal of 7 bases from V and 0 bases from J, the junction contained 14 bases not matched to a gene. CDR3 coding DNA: TGTGCCAGCTCATCAATGGGGCTAGCGGGGGGGAGCTCCTACAATGAGCAGTTCTTC. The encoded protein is CASSSMGLAGGSSYNEQFF.

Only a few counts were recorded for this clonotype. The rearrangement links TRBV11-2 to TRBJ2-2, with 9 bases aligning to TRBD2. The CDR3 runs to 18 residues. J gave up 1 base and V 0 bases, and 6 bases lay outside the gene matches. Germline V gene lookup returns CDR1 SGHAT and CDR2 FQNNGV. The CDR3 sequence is CASSLDGRGGRNTGELFF. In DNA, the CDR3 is TGTGCCAGCAGCTTAGACGGGCGGGGGGGTCGGAACACCGGGGAGCTGTTTTTT.

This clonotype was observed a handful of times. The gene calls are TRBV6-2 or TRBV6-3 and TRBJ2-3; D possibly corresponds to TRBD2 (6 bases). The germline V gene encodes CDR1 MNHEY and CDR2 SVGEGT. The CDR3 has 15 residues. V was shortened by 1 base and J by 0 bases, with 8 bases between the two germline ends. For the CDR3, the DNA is TGTGCCAGCAGTTACTTTGCGGGGAGCACAGATACGCAGTATTTT. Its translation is CASSYFAGSTDTQYF.

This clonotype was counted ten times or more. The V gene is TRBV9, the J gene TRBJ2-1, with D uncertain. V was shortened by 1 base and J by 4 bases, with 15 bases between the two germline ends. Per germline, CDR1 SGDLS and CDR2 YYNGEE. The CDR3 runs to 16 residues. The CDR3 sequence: CASSVRSQDAYNEQFF. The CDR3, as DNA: TGTGCCAGCAGCGTAAGGTCTCAAGATGCTTACAATGAGCAGTTCTTC.